The clone carrying this T cell receptor beta chain was counted a few times. The data belong to a study of cytomegalovirus exposure and HLA in healthy donors. This PCR relied on a set of 60 Vbeta primers and 13 Jbeta primers. Profiling relied on immunoSEQ multiplex PCR, and the TCRdb table lists in-frame clones only, not all of them. The table records about 150,000 clones, 85% of them present only once. The germline gives CDR1 SGHTA, CDR2 FQGNSA. The CDR3 has 17 residues. J was trimmed by 5 bases and V by 1 base; bases with no gene match: 5. This clonotype was sampled from a boy aged 2 to 10 in good health and CMV-seronegative. The chain uses TRBV7-2 and TRBJ2-2, with TRBD2 identical over 12 bases. The specimen was PBMCs. The CDR3 reads CASSLVALAGGTGELFF. CDR3 nucleotide sequence: TGTGCCAGCAGCTTAGTTGCACTAGCGGGGGGAACCGGGGAGCTGTTTTTT.